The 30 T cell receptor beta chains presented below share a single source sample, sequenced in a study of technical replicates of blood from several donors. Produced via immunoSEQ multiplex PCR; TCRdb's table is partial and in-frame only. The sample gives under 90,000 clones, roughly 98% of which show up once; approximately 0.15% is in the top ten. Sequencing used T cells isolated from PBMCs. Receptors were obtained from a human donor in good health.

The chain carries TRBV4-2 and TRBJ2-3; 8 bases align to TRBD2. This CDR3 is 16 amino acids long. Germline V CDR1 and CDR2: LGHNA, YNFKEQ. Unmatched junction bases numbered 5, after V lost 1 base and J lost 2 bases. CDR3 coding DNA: TGTGCCAGCAGCCAAGTGGCGGGGGGTTTCACAGATACGCAGTATTTT. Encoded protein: CASSQVAGGFTDTQYF.

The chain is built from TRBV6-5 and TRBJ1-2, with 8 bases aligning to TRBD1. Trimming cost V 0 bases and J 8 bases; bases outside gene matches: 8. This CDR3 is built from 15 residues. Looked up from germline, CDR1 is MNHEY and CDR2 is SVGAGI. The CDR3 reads CASSYSRGQGEGYTF. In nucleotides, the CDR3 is TGTGCCAGCAGTTACTCGAGAGGACAGGGAGAGGGCTACACCTTC.

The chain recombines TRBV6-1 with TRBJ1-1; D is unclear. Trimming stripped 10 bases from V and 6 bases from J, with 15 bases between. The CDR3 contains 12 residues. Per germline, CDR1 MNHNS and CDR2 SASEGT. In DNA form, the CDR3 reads TGTGCCATCGGAGGAATTTCACCTGAAGCTTTCTTT. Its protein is CAIGGISPEAFF.

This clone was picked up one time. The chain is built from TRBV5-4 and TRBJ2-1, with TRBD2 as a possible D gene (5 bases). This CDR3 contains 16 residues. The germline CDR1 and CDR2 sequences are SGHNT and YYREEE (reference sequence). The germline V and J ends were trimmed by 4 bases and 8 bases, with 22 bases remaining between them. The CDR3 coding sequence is TGTGCCAGCAGCCCGCTTGGCCCGCCGGGGTTGCATGAGCAGTTCTTC. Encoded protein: CASSPLGPPGLHEQFF.

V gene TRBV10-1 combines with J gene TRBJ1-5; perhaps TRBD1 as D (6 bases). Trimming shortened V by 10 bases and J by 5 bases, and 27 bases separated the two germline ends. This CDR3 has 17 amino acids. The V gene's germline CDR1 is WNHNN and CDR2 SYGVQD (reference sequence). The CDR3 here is CATYSRDNNLPDQPQHF. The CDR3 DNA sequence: TGCGCCACTTACTCCCGGGACAATAACCTTCCCGATCAGCCCCAGCATTTT.

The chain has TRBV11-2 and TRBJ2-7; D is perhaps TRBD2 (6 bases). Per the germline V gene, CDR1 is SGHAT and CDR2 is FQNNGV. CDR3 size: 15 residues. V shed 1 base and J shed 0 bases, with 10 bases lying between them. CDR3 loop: CASSLGAGSSYEQYF. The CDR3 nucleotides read TGTGCCAGCAGCTTAGGGGCGGGGAGCTCCTACGAGCAGTACTTC.

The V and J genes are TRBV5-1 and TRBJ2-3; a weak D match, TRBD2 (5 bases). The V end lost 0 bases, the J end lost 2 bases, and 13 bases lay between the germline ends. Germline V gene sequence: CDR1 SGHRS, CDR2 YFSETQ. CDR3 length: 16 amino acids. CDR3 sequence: CASSLVLGAVTDTQYF. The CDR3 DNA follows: TGCGCCAGCAGCTTGGTCCTGGGAGCCGTCACAGATACGCAGTATTTT.

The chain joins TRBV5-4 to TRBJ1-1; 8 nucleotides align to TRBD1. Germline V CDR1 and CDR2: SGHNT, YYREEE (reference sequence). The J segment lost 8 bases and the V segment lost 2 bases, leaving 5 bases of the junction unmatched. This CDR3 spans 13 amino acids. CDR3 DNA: TGTGCCAGCAGCTTCGACAGGGGAGGAGAAGCTTTCTTT. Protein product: CASSFDRGGEAFF.

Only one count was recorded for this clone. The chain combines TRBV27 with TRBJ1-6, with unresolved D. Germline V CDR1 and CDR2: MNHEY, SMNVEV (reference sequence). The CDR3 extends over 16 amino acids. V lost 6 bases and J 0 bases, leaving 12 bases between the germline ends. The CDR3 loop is CASRRDRSSYNSPLHF. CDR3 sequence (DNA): TGTGCCAGCAGGCGAGACCGGAGCTCCTATAATTCACCCCTCCACTTT.

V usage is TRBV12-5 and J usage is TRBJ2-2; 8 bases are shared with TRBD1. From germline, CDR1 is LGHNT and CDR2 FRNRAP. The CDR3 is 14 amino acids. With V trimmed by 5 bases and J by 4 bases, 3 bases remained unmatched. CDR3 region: CASGHRGSTGELFF. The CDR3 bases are TGTGCTAGTGGTCACAGGGGGTCCACCGGGGAGCTGTTTTTT.

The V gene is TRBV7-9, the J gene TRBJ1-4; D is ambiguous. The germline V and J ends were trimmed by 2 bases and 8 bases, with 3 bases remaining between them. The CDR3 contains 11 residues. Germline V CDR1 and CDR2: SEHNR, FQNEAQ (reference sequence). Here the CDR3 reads CASSLSEKLFF. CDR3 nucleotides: TGTGCCAGCAGCTTAAGCGAAAAACTGTTTTTT.

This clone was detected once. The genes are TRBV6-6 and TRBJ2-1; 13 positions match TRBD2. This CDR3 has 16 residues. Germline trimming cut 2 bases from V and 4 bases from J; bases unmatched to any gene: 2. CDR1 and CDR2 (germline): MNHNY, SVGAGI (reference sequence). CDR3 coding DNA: TGTGCCAGCAGTTACCTGGGACTAGCGGGATACAATGAGCAGTTCTTC. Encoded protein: CASSYLGLAGYNEQFF.

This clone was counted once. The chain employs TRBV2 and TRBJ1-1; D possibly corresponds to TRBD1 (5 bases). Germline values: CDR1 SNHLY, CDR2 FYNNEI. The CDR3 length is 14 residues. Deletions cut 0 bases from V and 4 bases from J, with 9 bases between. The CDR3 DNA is TGTGCCAGCAGTGAAGCGCCCGGGGGCACTGAAGCTTTCTTT. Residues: CASSEAPGGTEAFF.

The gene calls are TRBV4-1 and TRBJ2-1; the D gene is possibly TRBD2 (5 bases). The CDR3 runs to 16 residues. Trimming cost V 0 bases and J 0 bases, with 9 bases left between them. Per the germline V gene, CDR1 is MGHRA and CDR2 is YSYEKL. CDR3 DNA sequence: TGCGCCAGCAGCCAAGAGGAGCGGAGCTCCTACAATGAGCAGTTCTTC. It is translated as CASSQEERSSYNEQFF.

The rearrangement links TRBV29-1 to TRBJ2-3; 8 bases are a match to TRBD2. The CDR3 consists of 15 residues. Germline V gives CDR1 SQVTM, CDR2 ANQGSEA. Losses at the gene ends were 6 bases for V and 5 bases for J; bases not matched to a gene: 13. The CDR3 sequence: CSVQRERMSGDTQYF. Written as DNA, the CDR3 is TGCAGCGTGCAGCGGGAGAGGATGAGCGGAGATACGCAGTATTTT.

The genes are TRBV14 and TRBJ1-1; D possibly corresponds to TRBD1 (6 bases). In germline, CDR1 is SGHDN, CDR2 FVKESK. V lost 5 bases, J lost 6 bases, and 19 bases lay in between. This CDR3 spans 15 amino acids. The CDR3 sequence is CASSGTQQGFAEAFF. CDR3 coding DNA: TGTGCCAGCAGCGGAACGCAACAGGGTTTCGCTGAAGCTTTCTTT.

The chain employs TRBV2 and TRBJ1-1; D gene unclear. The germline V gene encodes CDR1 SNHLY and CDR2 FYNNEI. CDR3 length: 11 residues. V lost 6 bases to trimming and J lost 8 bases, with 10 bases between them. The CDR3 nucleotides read TGTGCCAGCAGCGTGCAACGGGAAGCTTTCTTT. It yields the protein CASSVQREAFF.

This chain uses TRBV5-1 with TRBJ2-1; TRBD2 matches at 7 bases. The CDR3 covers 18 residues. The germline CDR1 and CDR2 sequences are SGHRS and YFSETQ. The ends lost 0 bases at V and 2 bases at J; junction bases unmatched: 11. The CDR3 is CASSLGGVTSRAYNEQFF. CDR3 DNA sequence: TGCGCCAGCAGCTTGGGGGGGGTGACTAGCAGGGCCTACAATGAGCAGTTCTTC.

In DNA form, the CDR3 reads TGCAGCGTTGACGGGACAGGGGGCTACGAGCAGTACTTC. It encodes CSVDGTGGYEQYF. The chain uses TRBV29-1 and TRBJ2-7, with 11 bases identical to TRBD1. The CDR3 loop spans 13 amino acids. Germline V gives CDR1 SQVTM, CDR2 ANQGSEA. The V gene end was trimmed by 3 bases and the J gene end by 3 bases; junction bases not matched to a gene: 1.

Here the CDR3 reads CASSTAGGALTEAFF. CDR3 in DNA: TGTGCCAGCAGCACCGCGGGGGGCGCCTTGACTGAAGCTTTCTTT. The chain links TRBV5-4 to TRBJ1-1; possibly TRBD1 for D (6 bases). Trimming took off 4 bases at V and 5 bases at J, with 18 bases between the two ends. The CDR3 totals 15 residues. Germline V gene lookup returns CDR1 SGHNT and CDR2 YYREEE (reference sequence).

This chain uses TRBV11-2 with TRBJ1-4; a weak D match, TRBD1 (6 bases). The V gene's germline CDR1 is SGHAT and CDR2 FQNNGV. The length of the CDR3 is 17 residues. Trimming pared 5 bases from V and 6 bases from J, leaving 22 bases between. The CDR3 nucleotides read TGTGCCAGCAGCAGAACATACCCCAGGGAGGGGGATGAAAAACTGTTTTTT. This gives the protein CASSRTYPREGDEKLFF.

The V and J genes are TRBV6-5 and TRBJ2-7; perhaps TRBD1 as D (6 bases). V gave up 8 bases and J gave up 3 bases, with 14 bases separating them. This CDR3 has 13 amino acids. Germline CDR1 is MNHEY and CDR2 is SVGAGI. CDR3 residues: CASSRDNYYEQYF. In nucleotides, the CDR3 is TGTGCCAGCTCACGGGACAATTACTACGAGCAGTACTTC.

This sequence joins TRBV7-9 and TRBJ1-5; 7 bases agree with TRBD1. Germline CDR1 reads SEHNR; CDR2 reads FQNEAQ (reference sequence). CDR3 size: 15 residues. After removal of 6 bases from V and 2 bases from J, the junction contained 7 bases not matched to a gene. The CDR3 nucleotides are TGTGCCAGCAGTACGACAGGGTTGGGCAATCAGCCCCAGCATTTT. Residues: CASSTTGLGNQPQHF.

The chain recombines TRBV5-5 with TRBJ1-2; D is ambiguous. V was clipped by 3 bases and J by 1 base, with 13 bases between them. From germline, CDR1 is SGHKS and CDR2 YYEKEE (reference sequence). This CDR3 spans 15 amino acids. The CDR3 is CASSSDVFSNYGYTF. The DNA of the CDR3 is TGTGCCAGCAGCTCCGATGTGTTTAGTAACTATGGCTACACCTTC. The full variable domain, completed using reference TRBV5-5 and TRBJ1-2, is DAGVTQSPTHLIKTRGQQVTLRCSPISGHKSVSWYQQVLGQGPQFIFQYYEKEERGRGNFPDRFSARQFPNYSSELNVNALLLGDSALYLCASSSDVFSNYGYTFGSGTRLTVV.

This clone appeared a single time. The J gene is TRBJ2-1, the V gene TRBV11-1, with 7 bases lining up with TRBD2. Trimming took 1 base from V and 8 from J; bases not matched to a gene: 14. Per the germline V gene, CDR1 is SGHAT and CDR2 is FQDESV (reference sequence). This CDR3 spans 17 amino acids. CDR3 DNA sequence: TGTGCCAGCAGCTTAGATGGTTCGTGGACTAGAGGCTATGAGCAGTTCTTC. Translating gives CASSLDGSWTRGYEQFF.

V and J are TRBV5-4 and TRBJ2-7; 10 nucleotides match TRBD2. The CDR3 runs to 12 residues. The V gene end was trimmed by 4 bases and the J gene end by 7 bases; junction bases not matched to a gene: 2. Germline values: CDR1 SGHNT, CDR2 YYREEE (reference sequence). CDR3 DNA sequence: TGTGCCAGCAGCCCGGGACTAGCGGAGCAGTACTTC. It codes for CASSPGLAEQYF.

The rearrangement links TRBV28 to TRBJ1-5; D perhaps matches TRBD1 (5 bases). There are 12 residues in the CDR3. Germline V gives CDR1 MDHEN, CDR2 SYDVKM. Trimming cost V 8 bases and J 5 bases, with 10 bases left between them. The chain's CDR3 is CASSGGDQPQHF. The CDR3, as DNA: TGTGCCAGCTCGGGGGGGGATCAGCCCCAGCATTTT.

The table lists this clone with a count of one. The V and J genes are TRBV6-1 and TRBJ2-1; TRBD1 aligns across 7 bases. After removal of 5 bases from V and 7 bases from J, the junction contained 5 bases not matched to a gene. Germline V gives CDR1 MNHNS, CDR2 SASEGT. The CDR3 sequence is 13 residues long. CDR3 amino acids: CASSRDRWNEQFF. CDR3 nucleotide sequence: TGTGCCAGCAGTCGGGACAGATGGAATGAGCAGTTCTTC.

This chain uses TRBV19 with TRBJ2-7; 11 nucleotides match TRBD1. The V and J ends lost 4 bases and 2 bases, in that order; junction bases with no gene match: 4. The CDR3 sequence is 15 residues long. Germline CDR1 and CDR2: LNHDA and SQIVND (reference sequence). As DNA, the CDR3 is TGTGCCAGTAGTAGGAGGACAGGGGGCCCCTACGAGCAGTACTTC. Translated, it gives CASSRRTGGPYEQYF.

The CDR3 loop is CASTSSGGLNEQFF. DNA of the CDR3: TGTGCCAGCACCAGTAGCGGGGGGTTAAATGAGCAGTTCTTC. The gene calls are TRBV11-3 and TRBJ2-1; 10 bases are shared with TRBD2. Trimming cost V 7 bases and J 7 bases; bases outside gene matches: 7. Germline CDR1 reads SGHNT; CDR2 reads YENEEA. This CDR3 contains 14 residues. Based on the CDR3 plus reference TRBV11-3 and TRBJ2-1, the full variable domain is EAGVVQSPRYKIIEKKQPVAFWCNPISGHNTLYWYLQNLGQGPELLIRYENEEAVDDSQLPKDRFSAERLKGVDSTLKIQPAELGDSAVYLCASTSSGGLNEQFFGPGTRLTVL.